The present T cell receptor (beta chain) was sequenced within a study of T cell responses to AZD1222 COVID-19 vaccine. Points from the study as a whole: Clonal diversity may have been underestimated in mostly white British donors. Distributed over spike, vaccine-associated CD4 TCRs predominated at 160-218 and 743-854. Recipients of AZD1222 seropositive at baseline numbered only 5 or 6. Unmutated variant regions reportedly attract nearly half of all spike-specific TCRs.

To note about this clone: Its cognate antigen is unknown.

Germline CDR1 and CDR2: SGHAT and FQDESV (reference sequence). V gave up 6 bases and J gave up 7 bases, with 18 bases separating them. This CDR3 spans 14 amino acids. Sequencing used immunoSEQ multiplex PCR; TCRdb keeps in-frame clones, though not all of them. This table has under 250,000 clones, about 93% appearing once. The J gene is TRBJ1-1, the V gene TRBV11-1, with D tentatively TRBD1 (5 bases). This TCR was sampled from an adult in good health. Material: peripheral blood, obtained on day 0 of MenACWY control vaccination. CDR3 in DNA: TGTGCCAGCAGACAGGATATGGGCACAGGTGAAGCTTTCTTT. Its translation is CASRQDMGTGEAFF.